This TCR beta chain was identified during a study of T cells in Graves' hyperthyroidism and ophthalmopathy. Germline V lookup: CDR1 LGHNT, CDR2 FRNRAP. This CDR3 contains 15 residues. Trimming pared 5 bases from V and 1 base from J, leaving 14 bases between. RNA transcripts provided the source from which TCR beta CDR3 regions were amplified. During a first-round RT-PCR of the TCR CDR3, the HTBI primer set was used. MiXCR was run by TCRdb on the multiplex PCR reads, yielding one entry per CDR3 protein. The sample consists of about 640,000 distinct CDR3 sequences, less than 25% of them appearing once. This clonotype was picked up a small number of times.

Sequencing used blood. This sequence originates from a man aged 30-40 years with Graves' ophthalmopathy. The chain is built from TRBV12-5 and TRBJ1-1; D is unresolved. CDR3 sequence: CASGPPPTENTEAFF. The CDR3 DNA reads as TGTGCTAGTGGTCCGCCGCCGACTGAGAACACTGAAGCTTTCTTT.